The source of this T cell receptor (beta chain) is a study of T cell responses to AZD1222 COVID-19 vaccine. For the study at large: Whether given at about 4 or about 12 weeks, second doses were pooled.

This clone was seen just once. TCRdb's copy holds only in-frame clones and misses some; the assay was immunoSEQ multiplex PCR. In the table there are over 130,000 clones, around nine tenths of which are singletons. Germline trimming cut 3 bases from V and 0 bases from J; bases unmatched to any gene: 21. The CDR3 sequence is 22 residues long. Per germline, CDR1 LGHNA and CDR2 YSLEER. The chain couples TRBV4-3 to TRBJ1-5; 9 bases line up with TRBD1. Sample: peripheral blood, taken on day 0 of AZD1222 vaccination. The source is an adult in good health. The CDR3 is CASSQGRLPGQGFLPSNQPQHF. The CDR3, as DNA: TGCGCCAGCAGCCAGGGCCGGCTTCCCGGACAGGGGTTCCTCCCTAGCAATCAGCCCCAGCATTTT.